These 29 T cell receptor beta chains share one sample of origin, sequenced in a study of tumor-infiltrating lymphocytes in localized non-small cell lung cancer. This table comes from immunoSEQ multiplex PCR, and its TCRdb copy is limited to in-frame clones, with some not included. The repertoire holds thousands of clones, with roughly 70% as singletons. Sequenced material: lung tumor tissue. The source of these receptors is a human donor with non-small cell lung cancer.

The V call is TRBV14, the J call TRBJ2-3, with D possibly being TRBD2 (5 bases). The ends were cut back, 0 bases at V and 2 bases at J, with 12 bases in the middle. The CDR3 runs to 16 residues. Germline V gene data show CDR1 as SGHDN and CDR2 as FVKESK. The CDR3 DNA reads TGTGCCAGCAGCCAAGAGTCTAGCACCTTCACAGATACGCAGTATTTT. It specifies CASSQESSTFTDTQYF.

A few counts support this clone. The chain has TRBV7-3 and TRBJ2-1, with 9 bases lining up with TRBD2. Germline trimming cut 2 bases from V and 9 bases from J; bases unmatched to any gene: 5. This CDR3 has 14 amino acids. From germline, CDR1 is SGHTA and CDR2 FQGTGA. The CDR3 nucleotides are TGTGCCAGCAGCTTAGCTAGCGGGGTTGGTGAGCAGTTCTTC. Translating gives CASSLASGVGEQFF.

This clone has only a few counts. The chain links TRBV2 to TRBJ1-2; D call uncertain. CDR3 length: 12 residues. Trimming pared 1 base from V and 9 bases from J, leaving 9 bases between. Germline V gives CDR1 SNHLY, CDR2 FYNNEI. The chain's CDR3 is CASSEDTQSYTF. The CDR3 DNA follows: TGTGCCAGCAGTGAAGACACCCAAAGCTACACCTTC.

J is TRBJ2-4 and V is TRBV4-3; 10 nucleotides line up with TRBD1. Germline CDR1 reads LGHNA; CDR2 reads YSLEER. The CDR3 loop spans 18 amino acids. V lost 0 bases and J lost 1; bases outside the gene matches: 6. Here the CDR3 DNA reads TGCGCCAGCAGCCAAGATCGAGGGGGACAGGGGGCCAAAAACATTCAGTACTTC. Its protein product is CASSQDRGGQGAKNIQYF.

J is TRBJ1-1 and V is TRBV7-3; unclear D gene. The CDR3 totals 15 residues. V lost 5 bases to trimming and J lost 1 base, with 14 bases between them. Germline CDR1 SGHTA, CDR2 FQGTGA. DNA for the CDR3: TGTGCCAGCAGCCGCGGGCCCTCTCCGAACACTGAAGCTTTCTTT. Its protein product is CASSRGPSPNTEAFF. Full variable domain (remainder filled in from reference TRBV7-3 and TRBJ1-1): GAGVSQTPSNKVTEKGKYVELRCDPISGHTALYWYRQSLGQGPEFLIYFQGTGAADDSGLPNDRFFAVRPEGSVSTLKIQRTERGDSAVYLCASSRGPSPNTEAFFGQGTRLTVV.

V gene TRBV7-8 combines with J gene TRBJ1-4, with D possibly matching TRBD1 (6 bases). The CDR3 consists of 14 residues. V lost 5 bases and J lost 5, with 12 bases in between. Per the germline V gene, CDR1 is SGHVS and CDR2 is FQNEAQ. CDR3 amino acids: CASSRQTGNEKLFF. The CDR3 coding sequence is TGTGCCAGCAGCCGACAAACAGGGAATGAAAAACTGTTTTTT. Variable domain in full (rest from reference TRBV7-8 and TRBJ1-4): GAGVSQSPRYKVAKRGQDVALRCDPISGHVSLFWYQQALGQGPEFLTYFQNEAQLDKSGLPSDRFFAERPEGSVSTLKIQRTQQEDSAVYLCASSRQTGNEKLFFGSGTQLSVL.

CDR3 coding DNA: TGTGCCAGCAGCTTCGGGGTCTCTGGAAACACCATATATTTT. This gives the protein CASSFGVSGNTIYF. The rearrangement links TRBV7-9 to TRBJ1-3; D is uncertain. Looked up from germline, CDR1 is SEHNR and CDR2 is FQNEAQ (reference sequence). This CDR3 is 14 amino acids long. With 3 bases removed from V and 0 bases from J, the gap between germline ends came to 6 bases.

This chain links TRBV7-6 with TRBJ1-3; possible D gene TRBD1, 5 bases. The CDR3 consists of 17 residues. Germline V gives CDR1 SGHVS, CDR2 FNYEAQ. V lost 2 bases and J lost 2, with 16 bases in between. The CDR3 is CASSLRGGTPTGNTIYF. CDR3 sequence (DNA): TGTGCCAGCAGCTTACGAGGAGGGACTCCTACTGGAAACACCATATATTTT. The full variable domain, completed using reference TRBV7-6 and TRBJ1-3, is GAGVSQSPRYKVTKRGQDVALRCDPISGHVSLYWYRQALGQGPEFLTYFNYEAQQDKSGLPNDRFSAERPEGSISTLTIQRTEQRDSAMYRCASSLRGGTPTGNTIYFGEGSWLTVV.

This clone was recorded a few times. This rearrangement joins TRBV7-9 to TRBJ1-1, with 8 bases lining up with TRBD1. Germline trimming cut 2 bases from V and 3 bases from J; bases unmatched to any gene: 8. CDR1 and CDR2 from the germline V gene are SEHNR and FQNEAQ (reference sequence). The CDR3 extends over 16 amino acids. The CDR3 loop is CASSLRQGLRYTEAFF. In DNA form, the CDR3 reads TGTGCCAGCAGCTTACGACAGGGGTTGCGGTACACTGAAGCTTTCTTT. Full variable domain (remainder filled in from reference TRBV7-9 and TRBJ1-1): DTGVSQNPRHKITKRGQNVTFRCDPISEHNRLYWYRQTLGQGPEFLTYFQNEAQLEKSRLLSDRFSAERPKGSFSTLEIQRTEQGDSAMYLCASSLRQGLRYTEAFFGQGTRLTVV.

The chain has TRBV5-1 and TRBJ2-1; 8 bases agree with TRBD2. Per germline, CDR1 SGHRS and CDR2 YFSETQ. V shed 1 base and J 3 bases; nucleotides not matched to a gene: 3. This CDR3 is built from 15 residues. The CDR3 coding sequence is TGCGCCAGCAGCTTGTTACTAGCGGTCTACAATGAGCAGTTCTTC. Its protein is CASSLLLAVYNEQFF.

This clone has just a few counts. The chain recombines TRBV7-9 with TRBJ1-2; tentatively, D is TRBD1 (6 bases). The length of the CDR3 is 14 residues. V dropped 7 bases and J dropped 6 bases, with 18 bases sitting between them. Per the germline V gene, CDR1 is SEHNR and CDR2 is FQNEAQ (reference sequence). In DNA, the CDR3 is TGTGCCAGCACCCTAACTACAGGGCAGGATGGCTACACCTTC. This translates into CASTLTTGQDGYTF.

The gene calls are TRBV30 and TRBJ1-1; TRBD1 is a possible D gene (5 bases). V lost 3 bases to trimming and J lost 3 bases, with 14 bases between them. The CDR3 length is 14 residues. Looked up from germline, CDR1 is GTSNPN and CDR2 is SVGIG (reference sequence). DNA of the CDR3: TGTGCCTGGAGATTTAGGGGTCAGGACACTGAAGCTTTCTTT. It translates to CAWRFRGQDTEAFF.

The chain combines TRBV19 with TRBJ1-6; 7 bases are a match to TRBD1. CDR1 LNHDA and CDR2 SQIVND come from the germline V gene (reference sequence). J was trimmed by 8 bases and V by 9 bases; bases with no gene match: 10. The CDR3 runs 14 residues. The chain's CDR3 is CASSPTGAHSPLHF. CDR3 coding DNA: TGTGCCAGCAGTCCCACAGGGGCCCATTCACCCCTCCACTTT. Filled out from reference TRBV19 and TRBJ1-6, the complete variable domain reads DGGITQSPKYLFRKEGQNVTLSCEQNLNHDAMYWYRQDPGQGLRLIYYSQIVNDFQKGDIAEGYSVSREKKESFPLTVTSAQKNPTAFYLCASSPTGAHSPLHFGNGTRLTVT.

This clone was counted once. The chain links TRBV20-1 to TRBJ2-7; unclear D gene. The CDR3 contains 11 residues. Germline V gene data show CDR1 as DFQATT and CDR2 as SNEGSKA (reference sequence). The V end lost 3 bases, the J end lost 2 bases, and 5 bases lay between the germline ends. The CDR3 sequence: CSARTTYEQYF. In nucleotides, the CDR3 is TGCAGTGCTAGGACGACCTACGAGCAGTACTTC.

V and J are TRBV19 and TRBJ2-1, with 10 bases fitting TRBD2. J gave up 5 bases and V 6 bases, and 10 bases lay outside the gene matches. CDR3 length equals 16 residues. From germline, CDR1 is LNHDA and CDR2 SQIVND (reference sequence). The CDR3 nucleotides read TGTGCCAGTAGCCCCCTACTAGCGGGGAATGACAATGAGCAGTTCTTC. It codes for CASSPLLAGNDNEQFF.

The gene calls are TRBV6-5 and TRBJ1-4, with TRBD1 as a possible D gene (6 bases). The CDR3 sequence is 15 residues long. Germline CDR1 reads MNHEY; CDR2 reads SVGAGI. V was pared by 0 bases and J by 8 bases, with 13 bases between. CDR3 DNA sequence: TGTGCCAGCAGTTACTCGAATGGACAGTACGAAAAACTGTTTTTT. Translation gives CASSYSNGQYEKLFF.

The rearrangement joins TRBV4-2 to TRBJ2-1; no definite D call. The V and J ends lost 1 base and 16 bases respectively, with 14 bases between them. Germline assignment: CDR1 LGHNA and CDR2 YNFKEQ. This CDR3 has 12 amino acids. The CDR3 sequence is CASSQGRLAHFF. The CDR3 DNA follows: TGTGCCAGCAGCCAAGGTAGATTAGCCCATTTCTTC.

This clone has only a few counts. The chain joins TRBV4-2 to TRBJ2-2; D remains ambiguous. The ends were cut back, 0 bases at V and 8 bases at J, with 7 bases in the middle. Germline CDR1 is LGHNA and CDR2 is YNFKEQ. The CDR3 length is 13 residues. The CDR3 loop is CASSQESSGELFF. CDR3 sequence (DNA): TGTGCCAGCAGCCAAGAATCATCGGGGGAGCTGTTTTTT.

This chain uses TRBV5-5 with TRBJ1-1, with D unclear. Germline CDR1 reads SGHKS; CDR2 reads YYEKEE (reference sequence). Trimming cost V 4 bases and J 6 bases, with 10 bases left between them. The CDR3 contains 12 residues. In DNA, the CDR3 is TGTGCCAGCAGCCCCCAGTCCTCTGAAGCTTTCTTT. It codes for CASSPQSSEAFF. Filled out from reference TRBV5-5 and TRBJ1-1, the complete variable domain reads DAGVTQSPTHLIKTRGQQVTLRCSPISGHKSVSWYQQVLGQGPQFIFQYYEKEERGRGNFPDRFSARQFPNYSSELNVNALLLGDSALYLCASSPQSSEAFFGQGTRLTVV.

The chain has TRBV6-5 and TRBJ2-6, with a possible D match to TRBD1 (6 bases). This CDR3 comprises 16 residues. V shed 4 bases and J shed 0 bases, with 10 bases lying between them. CDR1 MNHEY and CDR2 SVGAGI come from the germline V gene. In nucleotides, the CDR3 is TGTGCCAGCAGTTCCGGGACATACTCTGGGGCCAACGTCCTGACTTTC. Protein: CASSSGTYSGANVLTF.

The chain couples TRBV18 to TRBJ2-5, with D hard to call. Trimming shortened V by 4 bases and J by 1 base, and 13 bases separated the two germline ends. Looked up from germline, CDR1 is KGHSH and CDR2 is LQKENI. This CDR3 has 15 residues. This chain's CDR3 is CASSLLPGGQETQYF. The CDR3 nucleotides read TGTGCCAGCTCACTCCTTCCGGGCGGCCAAGAGACCCAGTACTTC. Based on the CDR3 plus reference TRBV18 and TRBJ2-5, the full variable domain is NAGVMQNPRHLVRRRGQEARLRCSPMKGHSHVYWYRQLPEEGLKFMVYLQKENIIDESGMPKERFSAEFPKEGPSILRIQQVVRGDSAAYFCASSLLPGGQETQYFGPGTRLLVL.

The rearrangement uses TRBV9 and TRBJ2-2, with D maybe TRBD2 (7 bases). The germline V gene has CDR1 SGDLS and CDR2 YYNGEE. V shed 4 bases and J shed 4 bases, with 14 bases lying between them. This CDR3 contains 15 residues. The DNA of the CDR3 is TGTGCCAGCAGCCATGGGGGGGGCCGCACCGGGGAGCTGTTTTTT. The encoded protein is CASSHGGGRTGELFF.

The V and J genes are TRBV13 and TRBJ1-6, with a tentative D call TRBD1 (5 bases). V gave up 2 bases and J gave up 6 bases, with 14 bases separating them. The V gene's germline CDR1 is PRHDT and CDR2 FYEKMQ (reference sequence). The CDR3 sequence is 16 residues long. The CDR3 DNA follows: TGTGCCAGCAGCTTATATCCCTCAGGGAGTAATTCACCCCTCCACTTT. Its protein product is CASSLYPSGSNSPLHF.

The rearrangement joins TRBV30 to TRBJ1-1; D not resolved. Per the germline V gene, CDR1 is GTSNPN and CDR2 is SVGIG (reference sequence). This CDR3 has 13 amino acids. Trimming pared 6 bases from V and 3 bases from J, leaving 14 bases between. The CDR3 nucleotides are TGTGCCTGCCCTCGTCACGGGTACACTGAAGCTTTCTTT. It codes for CACPRHGYTEAFF.

The rearrangement joins TRBV7-9 to TRBJ2-3, with a tentative D call TRBD1 (6 bases). In germline, CDR1 is SEHNR, CDR2 FQNEAQ (reference sequence). V shed 6 bases and J shed 2 bases, with 12 bases lying between them. CDR3 length equals 14 residues. DNA of the CDR3: TGTGCCAGCAGTCCCCAGGGGCCCACAGATACGCAGTATTTT. Residues: CASSPQGPTDTQYF.

The chain uses TRBV5-4 and TRBJ1-2; TRBD1 matches at 8 bases. V gave up 2 bases and J gave up 4 bases; unmatched junction bases: 13. This CDR3 contains 17 residues. From germline, CDR1 is SGHNT and CDR2 YYREEE (reference sequence). CDR3 region: CASSFQDRAPFGYGYTF. The DNA for the CDR3 is TGTGCCAGCAGCTTTCAGGACAGGGCACCCTTCGGCTATGGCTACACCTTC. Combining the CDR3 with reference TRBV5-4 and TRBJ1-2 gives the whole variable domain ETGVTQSPTHLIKTRGQQVTLRCSSQSGHNTVSWYQQALGQGPQFIFQYYREEENGRGNFPPRFSGLQFPNYSSELNVNALELDDSALYLCASSFQDRAPFGYGYTFGSGTRLTVV.

This clone showed up just once. This chain links TRBV2 with TRBJ1-6; D gene ambiguous. V dropped 6 bases and J dropped 7 bases, with 10 bases sitting between them. The CDR3 has 13 amino acids. Germline V gene lookup returns CDR1 SNHLY and CDR2 FYNNEI. The CDR3 region has the DNA TGTGCCAGCAGCCAGAGTGAGAATTCACCCCTCCACTTT. This gives the protein CASSQSENSPLHF.

This chain links TRBV25-1 with TRBJ1-5; 8 bases are shared with TRBD1. V lost 2 bases to trimming and J lost 1 base; unmatched junction nucleotides: 7. The CDR3 sequence is 17 residues long. The V gene's germline CDR1 is MGHDK and CDR2 SYGVNS. CDR3 coding DNA: TGTGCCAGCAGTGAAGGGGGGACAGGACGGAGCAATCAGCCCCAGCATTTT. This encodes CASSEGGTGRSNQPQHF.

CDR3 amino acids: CASSSMDRGTYNEQFF. The CDR3 DNA sequence: TGTGCCAGCAGCTCGATGGACAGGGGTACCTACAATGAGCAGTTCTTC. The chain has TRBV14 and TRBJ2-1, with 9 bases aligning to TRBD1. The CDR3 runs to 16 residues. V lost 5 bases, J lost 2 bases, and 7 bases stayed unmatched. CDR1 SGHDN and CDR2 FVKESK come from the germline V gene.